Shown below are 19 T cell receptor beta chains from a single sample sequenced in a study of blood T cell repertoires in COVID-19. Repertoires were generated with immunoSEQ multiplex PCR, while TCRdb's copy carries only in-frame clones and drops some. The table includes roughly 120,000 clones, about nine tenths detected once. The sample comprised peripheral blood. The receptors come from a human donor in a cohort sampled during active COVID-19.

On this clone itself: The junction departs from germline at one end; a sequencing error may be responsible. The rearrangement links TRBV6-1 to TRBJ1-1, with D tentatively TRBD1 (5 bases). The CDR3 spans 14 residues. Germline V gives CDR1 MNHNS, CDR2 SASEGT. The CDR3 DNA reads TGTGCCAGCAGGGAAGGGGCAGGGCGGACTGAAGCTTTCTTT. This encodes CASREGAGRTEAFF.

This rearrangement joins TRBV21-1 to TRBJ1-5; the D segment call TRBD1 is taken from the table without a DNA check. TRBV21-1 is reported as a pseudogene. The CDR3 extends over 20 amino acids. This CDR3 reads CASSKDLGPRAAPSNQPQHF. Here the CDR3 DNA reads TGTGCCAGCAGCAAAGACCTGGGGCCCCGCGCCGCTCCCAGCAATCAGCCCCAGCATTTT.

V is TRBV9 and J is TRBJ2-1; 11 nucleotides line up with TRBD2. The CDR3 has 18 residues. V trimming: 4 bases; J trimming: 0 bases; junction bases outside the gene matches: 9. Per germline, CDR1 SGDLS and CDR2 YYNGEE. Here the CDR3 reads CASSPGLAGVSSYNEQFF. The CDR3 DNA reads as TGTGCCAGCAGCCCAGGACTAGCGGGCGTCAGCTCCTACAATGAGCAGTTCTTC.

V gene TRBV7-2 combines with J gene TRBJ1-2; D is unclear. This CDR3 is 11 amino acids long. The germline V gene encodes CDR1 SGHTA and CDR2 FQGNSA. Trimming left V 4 bases short and J 5 bases short, with 5 bases between. As DNA, the CDR3 is TGTGCCAGCAGCTCGACTTATGGCTACACCTTC. This encodes CASSSTYGYTF.

J is TRBJ2-7 and V is TRBV29-1; 13 bases are shared with TRBD2. The V segment lost 7 bases and the J segment 6 bases; nucleotides outside the gene matches: 3. The CDR3 spans 12 residues. Germline V gene data show CDR1 as SQVTM and CDR2 as ANQGSEA. The CDR3 loop is CSGTSGRSEQYF. The CDR3 DNA reads as TGCAGCGGGACTAGCGGGAGAAGCGAGCAGTACTTC.

The chain employs TRBV28 and TRBJ2-1, with TRBD2 matching over 13 bases. This CDR3 has 17 residues. J lost 5 bases, V lost 5 bases, and 9 bases had no gene match. Per the germline V gene, CDR1 is MDHEN and CDR2 is SYDVKM. The CDR3 coding sequence is TGTGCCAGCAGTCCCCCCGGACTAGCGGGAGTTGACAATGAGCAGTTCTTC. Protein sequence: CASSPPGLAGVDNEQFF.

The rearrangement joins TRBV28 to TRBJ1-4, with 7 bases identical to TRBD1. Per germline, CDR1 MDHEN and CDR2 SYDVKM. CDR3 length equals 14 residues. V lost 7 bases and J lost 15; bases outside the gene matches: 17. CDR3 coding DNA: TGTGCCAGCAATAGGGGGCCCGTCCCAAAGTCGGTGTTTTTT. Encoded protein: CASNRGPVPKSVFF.

V is TRBV12-3 or TRBV12-4 and J is TRBJ1-5; TRBD1 agrees at 7 bases. CDR3 length: 13 amino acids. The V gene end was trimmed by 8 bases and the J gene end by 3 bases; junction bases not matched to a gene: 4. The DNA for the CDR3 is TGTGCCAGCGTGGGACAGCTCAATCAGCCCCAGCATTTT. Encoded protein: CASVGQLNQPQHF.

This chain uses TRBV5-1 with TRBJ2-7; 7 positions agree with TRBD1. The ends lost 3 bases at V and 1 base at J; junction bases unmatched: 1. Germline V gives CDR1 SGHRS, CDR2 YFSETQ. The CDR3 totals 13 residues. CDR3 sequence: CASSWGQSYEQYF. The CDR3 nucleotides are TGCGCCAGCAGCTGGGGACAGTCCTACGAGCAGTACTTC.

The rearrangement joins TRBV29-1 to TRBJ2-7; 10 bases line up with TRBD1. Per the germline V gene, CDR1 is SQVTM and CDR2 is ANQGSEA. The CDR3 has 14 residues. The junction had 8 bases not matched to a gene; V was cut back by 3 bases and J by 6 bases. In nucleotides, the CDR3 is TGCAGCGTTGAGGCGGACAGGGGGGTGGGCGAGCAGTACTTC. Translation: CSVEADRGVGEQYF.

The rearrangement links TRBV11-3 to TRBJ2-2; 7 bases are a match to TRBD1. The CDR3 contains 15 residues. V was pared by 5 bases and J by 7 bases, with 10 bases of the junction left unmatched. Germline CDR1 reads SGHNT; CDR2 reads YENEEA. CDR3 in amino acids: CASSNRTGFVGELFF. CDR3 DNA: TGTGCCAGCAGCAACCGGACAGGATTCGTCGGGGAGCTGTTTTTT. The variable domain in full, completed from reference TRBV11-3 and TRBJ2-2, reads EAGVVQSPRYKIIEKKQPVAFWCNPISGHNTLYWYLQNLGQGPELLIRYENEEAVDDSQLPKDRFSAERLKGVDSTLKIQPAELGDSAVYLCASSNRTGFVGELFFGEGSRLTVL.

V gene TRBV5-1 combines with J gene TRBJ1-4; D uncertain. V lost 5 bases, J lost 1 base, and 12 bases lay in between. The germline V gene encodes CDR1 SGHRS and CDR2 YFSETQ. This CDR3 has 15 residues. CDR3 in amino acids: CASREAGGTNEKLFF. The CDR3 nucleotides read TGCGCCAGCAGAGAGGCGGGAGGAACTAATGAAAAACTGTTTTTT.

There are a few counts of this clone. The gene calls are TRBV10-1 and TRBJ2-3, with 9 bases that match TRBD2. CDR3 length equals 15 residues. J was trimmed by 0 bases and V by 6 bases; bases with no gene match: 4. The germline V gene has CDR1 WNHNN and CDR2 SYGVQD (reference sequence). Here the CDR3 DNA reads TGCGCCAGCAGCAATCTAGCGGGGAGCACAGATACGCAGTATTTT. Its translation: CASSNLAGSTDTQYF.

This chain connects TRBV2 to TRBJ2-1; 9 bases line up with TRBD2. The CDR3 is 15 residues long. Germline V gives CDR1 SNHLY, CDR2 FYNNEI. Trimming took 4 bases from V and 3 from J; bases not matched to a gene: 4. The CDR3 DNA is TGTGCCAGCAGTGGGTTAGCGGGAGACTACAATGAGCAGTTCTTC. Amino acids: CASSGLAGDYNEQFF.

The rearrangement links TRBV28 to TRBJ1-4, with 10 bases identical to TRBD1. The ends lost 3 bases at V and 3 bases at J; junction bases unmatched: 10. CDR1 is MDHEN and CDR2 is SYDVKM in the germline V gene. The CDR3 covers 18 residues. CDR3 in amino acids: CASSLELGQGTPNEKLFF. The CDR3 DNA is TGTGCCAGCAGTTTGGAGTTGGGACAGGGGACCCCTAATGAAAAACTGTTTTTT.

The chain employs TRBV7-3 and TRBJ1-2; the match to TRBD1 covers 7 bases. V shed 5 bases and J 1 base; nucleotides not matched to a gene: 7. The germline V gene has CDR1 SGHTA and CDR2 FQGTGA. The CDR3 consists of 15 residues. CDR3 loop: CASSPQGGVNYGYTF. The CDR3 nucleotides read TGTGCCAGCAGCCCCCAGGGGGGAGTTAACTATGGCTACACCTTC.

J is TRBJ2-7 and V is TRBV28; D perhaps matches TRBD2 (5 bases). V was trimmed by 4 bases and J by 6 bases, leaving 13 bases between them. Looked up from germline, CDR1 is MDHEN and CDR2 is SYDVKM. This CDR3 spans 13 amino acids. The CDR3 DNA follows: TGTGCCAGCAGTTGGCAGCGGACCTCCGAGCAGTACTTC. This gives the protein CASSWQRTSEQYF.

The chain links TRBV19 to TRBJ1-5; maybe TRBD1 (5 bases). CDR1 and CDR2 from the germline V gene are LNHDA and SQIVND (reference sequence). This CDR3 contains 16 residues. Between the trimmed V and J ends, which lost 9 bases and 3 bases, there was a span of 21 bases. CDR3 bases: TGTGCCAGCACCATCGGACGGCAGGGATACAATCAGCCCCAGCATTTT. Translating gives CASTIGRQGYNQPQHF.

This chain connects TRBV10-3 to TRBJ2-4; 8 bases line up with TRBD1. V gave up 2 bases and J gave up 7 bases; unmatched junction bases: 7. The CDR3 consists of 15 residues. CDR1 and CDR2 (germline): ENHRY, SYGVKD. Written as DNA, the CDR3 is TGTGCCATCAGTGAGATTAAGGGGGACAGGAACATTCAGTACTTC. Translating it yields CAISEIKGDRNIQYF.